A selection of T cell receptor beta chains follows, all from one sample in a study of T-cell reconstitution after alpha-beta-depleted transplantation in children. TCRdb redid the calling of the PCR reads with MiXCR, one entry per CDR3 protein. The repertoire includes about 500,000 distinct CDR3 sequences, 30% to 35% of them detected once, and less than 2.5% sits in the top ten. The sample consisted of PBMCs from the stem cell graft donor, taken from the stem cell graft. Source of these receptors: a human donor who donated a stem cell graft to a child with aplastic anemia. CDR3s include the opening cysteine and the closing phenylalanine or tryptophan. A D gene is named only where the DNA matches it firmly. Where a row states a size, it is once, few, many or the class of an expanded clone; other rows omit it.

>.|TRBV4-3|few|TRBJ1-5
TGCGCCAGCAGCCAAGATTGGACCCAGCCCCAGCATTTT
CASSQDWTQPQHF
>.|TRBV7-2|.|TRBJ2-5
TGTGCCAGCAGCTTAGAAGGCCGTAAGACCCAGTACTTC
CASSLEGRKTQYF
>.|TRBV12-3/TRBV12-4|few|TRBJ2-3
TGTGCCAGCAGCTATTCGGGCCTCAGCACAGATACGCAGTATTTT
CASSYSGLSTDTQYF
>TRBD1|TRBV15|few|TRBJ1-2
TGTGCCACCAGCAGAGTCGGACAGGGAGACTATGGCTACACCTTC
CATSRVGQGDYGYTF
>.|TRBV12-3/TRBV12-4|few|TRBJ1-1
TGTGCCACCCAACTCGTCATGAACACTGAAGCTTTCTTT
CATQLVMNTEAFF
>TRBD1|TRBV10-3|.|TRBJ1-6
TGTGCCATCAGTGAGCGGGGGGGGACAGTATCCTCACCCCTCCACTTT
CAISERGGTVSSPLHF
>TRBD1|TRBV29-1|.|TRBJ1-1
TGCAGCACCGGGACAGGGGGAAACACTGAAGCTTTCTTT
CSTGTGGNTEAFF
>TRBD1|TRBV20-1|few|TRBJ2-7
TGCAGTGCTAACAGGGGTTACGAGCAGTACTTC
CSANRGYEQYF
>.|TRBV6-6|few|TRBJ1-1
TGTGCCAGCAGCCCTCGACAGTACACTGAAGCTTTCTTT
CASSPRQYTEAFF
>.|TRBV7-3|.|TRBJ1-2
TGTGCCAGCAGCTTTATCGGGGCTGATGGCTACACCTTC
CASSFIGADGYTF
>.|TRBV27|.|TRBJ1-6
TGTGCCAGCATGACGGTTTTGTCACCCCTCCACTTT
CASMTVLSPLHF
>.|TRBV9|.|TRBJ1-1
TGTGCCAGCAGCAGCTCCCCCAGGGGGAACACTGAAGCTTTCTTT
CASSSSPRGNTEAFF
>TRBD1|TRBV12-3/TRBV12-4|.|TRBJ1-5
TGTGCCAGCATTGACGACAGGGGAAGCAATCAGCCCCAGCATTTT
CASIDDRGSNQPQHF
>.|TRBV20-1|few|TRBJ1-5
TGCAGTGCCCTGGCGACTGAAGATCAGCCCCAGCATTTT
CSALATEDQPQHF
>.|TRBV11-2|once|TRBJ2-5
TGTGCCAGCTGCTCCTCGTGGGGGACCCAGTACTTC
CASCSSWGTQYF
>TRBD2|TRBV7-2|.|TRBJ2-1
TGTGCCAGCAGCCCCTCCCCTAGCGGGTACAATGAGCAGTTCTTC
CASSPSPSGYNEQFF
>.|TRBV27|.|TRBJ1-1
TGTGCCAGCAGTCCTTTTGGGGTCCCTGAAGCTTTCTTT
CASSPFGVPEAFF
>.|TRBV6-2/TRBV6-3|few|TRBJ1-4
TGTGCCAGCAGTCCCGAAAAACTGTTTTTT
CASSPEKLFF
>TRBD1|TRBV20-1|few|TRBJ2-1
TGCAGTGCTTTACTTACCGGGACAGGGAGATTCAATGAGCAGTTCTTC
CSALLTGTGRFNEQFF
>TRBD1|TRBV7-6|.|TRBJ1-1
TGTGCCAGCAGCTTAGTTTTCCCGGGACAGGGTTCGATGGGCACTGAAGCTTTCTTT
CASSLVFPGQGSMGTEAFF
>TRBD2|TRBV5-1|few|TRBJ2-2
TGCGCCAGCAGCGACTGGACTAGCGGGGTTATCAGGGAGCTGTTTTTT
CASSDWTSGVIRELFF
>.|TRBV4-2|many|TRBJ1-2
TGTGCCAGCAGCCAAGATGGCTCTGAGGTCTCTGGCTACACCTTC
CASSQDGSEVSGYTF
>.|TRBV29-1|.|TRBJ1-3
TGCAGCGTCGACGCCAGGGGTGAGGGTGGAAACACCATATATTTT
CSVDARGEGGNTIYF
>.|TRBV29-1|.|TRBJ1-1
TGCAGCGGCGGGGGGAACACTGAAGCTTTCTTT
CSGGGNTEAFF
>TRBD1|TRBV9|few|TRBJ1-3
TGTGCCAGCAGCGACCGACAGGGACCGGCTGGAAACACCATATATTTT
CASSDRQGPAGNTIYF
>.|TRBV6-1|.|TRBJ2-1
TGTGCCAGCAGCCGCGCCGCAGGGCTCCGAGCCGAGCAGTTCTTC
CASSRAAGLRAEQFF
>.|TRBV6-1|.|TRBJ1-2
TGTGCCAGCTCCCGTGCCCACCCGACAGCTAACTATGGCTACACCTTC
CASSRAHPTANYGYTF
>.|TRBV7-9|.|TRBJ2-3
TGTGCCAGCAGCTTAACCCGGACGGGTTCCACAGATACGCAGTATTTT
CASSLTRTGSTDTQYF
>.|TRBV30|.|TRBJ2-3
TGTGCCTGGGGGGCTAGCGCTACGCAGTATTTT
CAWGASATQYF
>TRBD2|TRBV7-2|.|TRBJ2-1
TGTGCCAGCAGCTTAGCGGTGCAGCGGGGAAGCTCCTACAATGAGCAGTTCTTC
CASSLAVQRGSSYNEQFF
>TRBD2|TRBV7-2|.|TRBJ2-1
TGTGCCAGCAGCAGTACTAGCGGCCTATACAATGAGCAGTTCTTC
CASSSTSGLYNEQFF
>.|TRBV11-3|.|TRBJ2-1
TGTGCCAGCAGAGAAAACAATGAGCAGTTCTTC
CASRENNEQFF
>.|TRBV29-1|few|TRBJ2-1
TGCAGCGCCCCTAGAAACCACAATGAGCAGTTCTTC
CSAPRNHNEQFF